This TCR beta chain was documented in a study of T cell responses to AZD1222 COVID-19 vaccine. For this clone: Its cognate antigen is unknown.

Study-level findings and limits: The breadth and depth of Spike-specific TCRs increased once two AZD1222 doses had been given.

Sequencing was performed with immunoSEQ multiplex PCR; in TCRdb, only in-frame clones are kept and a portion is missing. Found here are more than 120,000 clones, roughly nine tenths of them singletons; the top ten hold under 2%. The clonotype comes from an adult who received the AZD1222 COVID-19 vaccine. Sequences were derived from peripheral blood, sampled 28 days after the second AZD1222 dose.

Here the CDR3 reads CASSDTGRGTEAFF. The CDR3 DNA is TGTGCCAGCAGCGACACGGGGAGGGGCACTGAAGCTTTCTTT. V is TRBV9 and J is TRBJ1-1; tentatively, D is TRBD1 (5 bases). V was shortened by 3 bases and J by 4 bases, with 13 bases between the two germline ends. The germline gives CDR1 SGDLS, CDR2 YYNGEE. This CDR3 contains 14 residues.